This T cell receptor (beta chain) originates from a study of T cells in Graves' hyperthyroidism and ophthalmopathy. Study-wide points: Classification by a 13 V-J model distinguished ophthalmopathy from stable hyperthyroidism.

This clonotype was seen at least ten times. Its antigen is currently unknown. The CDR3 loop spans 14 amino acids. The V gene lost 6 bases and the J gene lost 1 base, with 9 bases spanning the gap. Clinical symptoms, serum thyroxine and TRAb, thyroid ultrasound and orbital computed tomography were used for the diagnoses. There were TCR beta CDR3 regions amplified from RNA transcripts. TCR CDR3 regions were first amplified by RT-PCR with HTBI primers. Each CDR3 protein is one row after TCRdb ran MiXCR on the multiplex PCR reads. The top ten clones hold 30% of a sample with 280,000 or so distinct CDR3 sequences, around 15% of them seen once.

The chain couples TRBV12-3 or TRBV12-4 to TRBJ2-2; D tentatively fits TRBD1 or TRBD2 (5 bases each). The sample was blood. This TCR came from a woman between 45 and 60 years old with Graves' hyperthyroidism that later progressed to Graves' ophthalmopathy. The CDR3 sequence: CASRGDGNTGELFF. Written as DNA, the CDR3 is TGTGCCAGCAGGGGGGACGGGAACACCGGGGAGCTGTTTTTT.